This T cell receptor beta chain is drawn from a study of blood T cell repertoires in COVID-19 (dated by TCRdb to between 2020 and 2021). General notes on the study: Samples covering the acute and convalescent phases of COVID-19 were provided by collaborators in the United States, Italy and Spain. Where HLA class I and class II types were available, the types were taken from metadata supplied by the sample provider, not from assay-based typing. The samples were drawn from two sources: the first 160 participants of the ongoing ImmuneRACE study, and approximately 1,300 subjects contributed by 6 global collaborators. The dataset comprised deeply sampled blood TCRbeta repertoires from subjects exposed to, actively infected with, or recovered from COVID-19. The prospective study material was composed of cDNA or gDNA derived from T cells, B-cell-depleted T cells, or PBMCs. The repertoires were made available in a free public database intended to serve as a resource for research on the immune response to SARS-CoV-2. A de-identified subject ID, COVID-19 status, age in years and sex were almost always included in the sample metadata. What the work shows at the level of the full study, not this receptor alone: How much clinical and demographic metadata was included differed by source and by participant, and the metadata was provided uncurated.

Of note for this clone: The specificity of this receptor is unknown. No quality values exist for individual bases; no much larger clone is one base distant.

The CDR3 starts with the cysteine, ends with the phenylalanine, and has 14 residues. Here the CDR3 DNA is all that survives: 42 bases in frame from base 1. Per the germline V gene, SGDLS is the CDR1 and YYNGEE is the CDR2. Between the V and J ends, shortened by 0 bases and 6 bases respectively, the junction contains 13 bases. Each collaborating institution followed its own protocols to collect whole blood in K2EDTA tubes. For TCRbeta analysis, collaborators shipped samples in one of three forms: frozen whole blood, isolated PBMCs, or DNA extracted from either of those sample types. The immunoSEQ Assay, a bias-controlled multiplex PCR, was used to amplify TCRbeta CDR3 regions from genomic DNA. The study's processing was this. Nucleated cell counts per sample were estimated from amplification of reference gene primers within the assay. Sequence reads were collapsed and filtered to measure the absolute abundance of every unique TCRbeta CDR3 rearrangement. For each sample, productive Simpson clonality was calculated by taking the square root of Simpson's diversity index across productive rearrangements. In its TCRdb copy, this immuneACCESS table keeps in-frame sequences only and misses some clones. Where compared with another copy, unresolved V genes explain less than half of these, and the others have no known cause. From that table come the V and J calls and clone size; the DNA was used to work out D and trimming. In this sample the table shows approximately 110,000 clones, around 66% of which occur a single time. The top ten clonotypes cover approximately 5.9% of the sample.

Sequencing input: peripheral blood. This receptor was identified in a man older than 75 with acute or convalescent COVID-19. The chain is assembled from TRBV9 and TRBJ2-7, with a tentative D gene TRBD2 over 5 matching bases. The CDR3 has the sequence CASSVGSSSGEQYF. The nucleotide sequence reads TGTGCCAGCAGCGTAGGGTCTAGCTCCGGCGAGCAGTACTTC. The entire variable domain, with the stretches around the CDR3 drawn from the reference TRBV9 and TRBJ2-7 proteins, is DSGVTQTPKHLITATGQRVTLRCSPRSGDLSVYWYQQSLDQGLQFLIQYYNGEERAKGNILERFSAQQFPDLHSELNLSSLELGDSALYFCASSVGSSSGEQYFGPGTRLTVT.